The clone carrying this T cell receptor (beta chain) showed up just a few times. V gave up 2 bases and J gave up 9 bases; unmatched junction bases: 16. CDR3 length: 16 amino acids. Germline values: CDR1 LNHNV, CDR2 YYDKDF (reference sequence). This record comes from a study of T-cell memory formation after mild COVID-19. TCRdb ran MiXCR on the 5' RACE reads and lists one entry per CDR3 protein. The data contain roughly 200,000 distinct CDR3 sequences, more than 8% of them singletons. The chain is built from TRBV15 and TRBJ2-7; 7 bases are a match to TRBD1. The sequencing sample was made of PBMCs or a T cell subset sorted from them (not recorded which). The TCR sequence derives from a man aged 18 to 30 who had mild COVID-19 (a few samples of this study predate the infection). Cell type and time point are not known. CDR3 DNA: TGTGCCACCAGCAGAACCAGTTTTCACAGGGGTTCTGGGCAGTACGTC. Residues: CATSRTSFHRGSGQYV.